This is a list of T cell receptor beta chains from one sample in a study of CD8 T cells in ankylosing spondylitis. Via MiXCR, TCRdb re-called the 5' RACE reads, giving one row per CDR3 protein. The data contain approximately 220,000 distinct CDR3 sequences, approximately 20% of them seen just once; the ten biggest clones take up roughly 46%. The sample taken for sequencing was blood, either unsorted or a sorted T cell fraction (not recorded which). The receptors come from a male donor with ankylosing spondylitis. Both conserved end residues are part of each CDR3. The D gene is left open where the match is weak. Not all rows give a size; the values are once, few, many and, for expanded clones, a class.

>TRBJ2-7|TRBV10-2|NA|many
TGCGCCAGCAGTGACAGGCTCTACGAGCAGTACTTC
CASSDRLYEQYF
>TRBJ2-1|TRBV4-1|TRBD2|NA
TGCGCCAGCAGCCAAGATCCCGGACTAGCAGGGGAGTTCTTC
CASSQDPGLAGEFF
>TRBJ2-1|TRBV11-1|NA|few
TGTGCCAGCAGCTCTGGGGGGTGGGGAAATGAGCAGTTCTTC
CASSSGGWGNEQFF
>TRBJ2-1|TRBV5-1|TRBD2|NA
TGCGCCAGCAGCTGGGAGGGGCAGATCAATGAGCAGTTCTTC
CASSWEGQINEQFF
>TRBJ2-7|TRBV29-1|NA|many
TGCAGCGTTGAAGACGGCAGGGGCTACGAGCAGTACTTC
CSVEDGRGYEQYF
>TRBJ2-7|TRBV7-9|NA|NA
TGTGCCAGCAGCAACCGGGACATAACGTACGAGCAGTACTTC
CASSNRDITYEQYF
>TRBJ1-2|TRBV4-1|NA|many
TGCGCCAGCAGCCAAGAAAGGGGAGTTACAGGCTATGGCTACACCTTC
CASSQERGVTGYGYTF
>TRBJ2-1|TRBV29-1|NA|NA
TGCAGCGTTGAAGATCACGGGGGTGAGCAGTTCTTC
CSVEDHGGEQFF
>TRBJ1-4|TRBV4-1|TRBD1|NA
TGCGCCAGCAGCCTATGGACAGGGGTTGAAAAACTGTTTTTT
CASSLWTGVEKLFF
>TRBJ2-1|TRBV20-1|TRBD2|few
TGCAGTGCTAGAGATCTGGCGGGGGAGGCTTACAATGAGCAGTTCTTC
CSARDLAGEAYNEQFF
>TRBJ2-7|TRBV27|TRBD1|NA
TGTGCCAGCCGGGACAGCTCCTACGAGCAGTACTTC
CASRDSSYEQYF
>TRBJ2-3|TRBV12-3/TRBV12-4|NA|NA
TGTGCCAGCGGCTTCGGTACGCAGTATTTT
CASGFGTQYF
>TRBJ2-5|TRBV29-1|TRBD1|few
TGCAGCGTTGAGCCGGGACAGTGGGAGACCCAGTACTTC
CSVEPGQWETQYF
>TRBJ2-2|TRBV3-1|NA|NA
TGTGCCAGCAGCCAAACCTGGAGGACCTCGAACACCGGGGAGCTGTTTTTT
CASSQTWRTSNTGELFF
>TRBJ2-7|TRBV4-3|NA|NA
TGCGCCAGCAGCCAAGATCGGGGCGACGAGCAGTACTTC
CASSQDRGDEQYF
>TRBJ2-3|TRBV29-1|TRBD2|NA
TGCAGCGTTGAAGGGGTCGGGCGGGGGGCAAACACAGATACGCAGTATTTT
CSVEGVGRGANTDTQYF
>TRBJ2-3|TRBV12-3/TRBV12-4|TRBD2|NA
TGTGCCAGCAGTTTAGCGGGACTAGCGGGGGTAGATACGCAGTATTTT
CASSLAGLAGVDTQYF
>TRBJ1-2|TRBV5-6|NA|few
TGTGCCAGCAGCCCGGACTCCGGACATCACTATGGCTACACCTTC
CASSPDSGHHYGYTF
>TRBJ1-2|TRBV12-3/TRBV12-4|NA|many
TGTGCCAGCAGTTTATCATCGTCTAGTGGCTACACCTTC
CASSLSSSSGYTF
>TRBJ1-4|TRBV29-1|NA|many
TGCAGCGTTCAGGGAGGAGGTGAAAAACTGTTTTTT
CSVQGGGEKLFF
>TRBJ2-5|TRBV12-3/TRBV12-4|TRBD1|NA
TGTGCCAGCAGTAGGGGGACAGGGTCGGTCAAAGAGACCCAGTACTTC
CASSRGTGSVKETQYF
>TRBJ1-1|TRBV30|NA|few
TGTGCCTGGTCTGGGTTGAACACTGAAGCTTTCTTT
CAWSGLNTEAFF
>TRBJ2-7|TRBV19|NA|NA
TGTGCCAGTAGTATTTCAGGGGAGGGGTACGAGCAGTACTTC
CASSISGEGYEQYF
>TRBJ2-4|TRBV15|NA|NA
TGTGCCACCAGCTCCCTACCTGACGGGGCCCCCCACTTC
CATSSLPDGAPHF
>TRBJ2-7|TRBV29-1|NA|few
TGCAGCGTTGAAGTCGCCGGGACGGAGCAGTACGAGCAGTACTTC
CSVEVAGTEQYEQYF
>TRBJ1-5|TRBV6-5|NA|few
TGTGCCAGCAGTTACTCAGTGAATCAGCCCCAGCATTTT
CASSYSVNQPQHF
>TRBJ2-5|TRBV21-1|NA|NA
TGTGCCAGCAGCAAAGATGGAGAGACCCAGTACTTC
CASSKDGETQYF
>TRBJ1-4|TRBV12-3/TRBV12-4|TRBD1|NA
TGTGCCAGCAGTTCGACAGGGGTTAGGGAAAAACTGTTTTTT
CASSSTGVREKLFF
>TRBJ2-2|TRBV29-1|NA|many
TGCAGCGTTAACCCCGGTAGCGGATATACCGGGGAGCTGTTTTTT
CSVNPGSGYTGELFF
>TRBJ2-7|TRBV4-1|NA|few
TGCGCCAGCAGCCAAGATCCCGGGCCCTACTACGAGCAGTACTTC
CASSQDPGPYYEQYF
>TRBJ2-7|TRBV6-5|NA|NA
TGTGCCAGCAGTTACGGGGCCTCCTACGAGCAGTACTTC
CASSYGASYEQYF
>TRBJ2-3|TRBV19|NA|NA
TGTGCCAGTAAGCATTTAAGCACAGATACGCAGTATTTT
CASKHLSTDTQYF
>TRBJ2-1|TRBV7-3|NA|once
TGTGCCAGCAGTCCGTTAGGGGGAAGCTCCTACAATGAGCAGTTCTTC
CASSPLGGSSYNEQFF
>TRBJ2-7|TRBV20-1|TRBD1|many
TGCAGTGCTTTCGATGGGACAGCCTACGAGCAGTACTTC
CSAFDGTAYEQYF
>TRBJ1-1|TRBV15|NA|NA
TGTGCCACCAGCAAGGTGGCGAACACTGAAGCTTTCTTT
CATSKVANTEAFF
>TRBJ2-3|TRBV27|TRBD2|NA
TGTGCCAGCAGTCCCCTTAGGGGAGTAGCGGGAGCGGGAGATACGCAGTATTTT
CASSPLRGVAGAGDTQYF